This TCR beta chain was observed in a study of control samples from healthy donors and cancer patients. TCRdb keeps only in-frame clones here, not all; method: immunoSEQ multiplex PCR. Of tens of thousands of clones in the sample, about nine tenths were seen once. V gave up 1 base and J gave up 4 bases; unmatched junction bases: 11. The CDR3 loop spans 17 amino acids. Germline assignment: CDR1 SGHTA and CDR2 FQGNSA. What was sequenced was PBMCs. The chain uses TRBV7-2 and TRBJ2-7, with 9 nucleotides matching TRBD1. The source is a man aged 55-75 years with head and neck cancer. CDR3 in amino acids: CASSLGRGTGRPYEQYF. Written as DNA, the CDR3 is TGTGCCAGCAGCTTAGGTCGCGGGACAGGGAGGCCATACGAGCAGTACTTC.